This is a list of T cell receptor beta chains from one sample in a study of beta chain features in type 1 diabetes. TCRdb's table, derived via immunoSEQ multiplex PCR, lists solely in-frame clones and lacks some. The top ten clones hold roughly 0.015% of a sample with roughly 340,000 clones, about 13% of them seen once. Sequencing was carried out using naive CD4+ T cells from blood. The receptors were gathered from a woman between 18 and 30 years old with type 1 diabetes. Each CDR3 is given with its conserved first and last residue. The order of the fields is V gene, D gene, J gene, clone size, CDR3 DNA, CDR3 protein. D genes are given only for firm matches. Where a row states a size, it is once, few, many or the class of an expanded clone; other rows omit it.

V: TRBV30
D: -
J: TRBJ2-6
size: -
DNA: TGTGCCTGGAGTGTTAAGGACAGCCGCCCTGGGGCCAACGTCCTGACTTTC
CDR3: CAWSVKDSRPGANVLTF

V: TRBV7-8
D: TRBD2
J: TRBJ2-5
size: few
DNA: TGTGCCAGCGGGTTGCGGGAGAAGACCCAGTACTTC
CDR3: CASGLREKTQYF

V: TRBV11-2
D: -
J: TRBJ2-3
size: -
DNA: TGTGCCAGCAGCTTAGGCAGACAGGTCCCCACAGATACGCAGTATTTT
CDR3: CASSLGRQVPTDTQYF

V: TRBV30
D: -
J: TRBJ1-4
size: -
DNA: TGTGCCTGGTCGACTTATAATGAAAAACTGTTTTTT
CDR3: CAWSTYNEKLFF

V: TRBV18
D: -
J: TRBJ2-1
size: few
DNA: TGTGCCAGCTCACCAGGGTCCCCACGGGGTGAGCAGTTCTTC
CDR3: CASSPGSPRGEQFF

V: TRBV7-3
D: -
J: TRBJ2-4
size: -
DNA: TGTGCCAGCAGCCCCTGGGGGCGGAGCGGCCTGCAAGAGGTTCAGTACTTC
CDR3: CASSPWGRSGLQEVQYF

V: TRBV7-2
D: -
J: TRBJ2-3
size: few
DNA: TGTGCCAGCAGCTCAGGTCCCACAGATACGCAGTATTTT
CDR3: CASSSGPTDTQYF

V: TRBV7-9
D: -
J: TRBJ2-3
size: -
DNA: TGTGCCAGCAGCTCGAAGGGGTTCCCAGATACGCAGTATTTT
CDR3: CASSSKGFPDTQYF

V: TRBV30
D: -
J: TRBJ1-1
size: -
DNA: TGTGCCTGGAGTCGGTTGAACACTGAAGCTTTCTTT
CDR3: CAWSRLNTEAFF

V: TRBV18
D: TRBD1
J: TRBJ1-2
size: few
DNA: TGTGCCAGCTCACAAAGAGGGACAGTCTATGGCTACACCTTC
CDR3: CASSQRGTVYGYTF

V: TRBV7-2
D: TRBD2
J: TRBJ2-1
size: few
DNA: TGTGCCAGCAGCCTGACTAGCGGGGGAGGAGTTTACAATGAGCAGTTCTTC
CDR3: CASSLTSGGGVYNEQFF

V: TRBV11-2
D: -
J: TRBJ2-6
size: -
DNA: TGTGCCAGCAGCCCCCGTCGCTCTGGGGCCAACGTCCTGACTTTC
CDR3: CASSPRRSGANVLTF

V: TRBV30
D: -
J: TRBJ1-5
size: few
DNA: TGTGCCTGGAGGTACCGCCCGGGACATCGAGCCCTGGTGGGTAATCAGCCCCAGCATTTT
CDR3: CAWRYRPGHRALVGNQPQHF

V: TRBV28
D: TRBD1
J: TRBJ2-7
size: -
DNA: TGTGCCAGCAGGCGGACCGGGACAGACTCCTACGAGCAGTACTTC
CDR3: CASRRTGTDSYEQYF

V: TRBV7-8
D: -
J: TRBJ1-2
size: -
DNA: TGTGCCAGCAGCTTAGAAGTAGGGAGCGGCTACACCTTC
CDR3: CASSLEVGSGYTF

V: TRBV18
D: TRBD1
J: TRBJ2-7
size: -
DNA: TGTGCCAGCTCACCCAATCAGGGACAGCTATCCGGCGAGCAGTACTTC
CDR3: CASSPNQGQLSGEQYF

V: TRBV30
D: -
J: TRBJ2-7
size: -
DNA: TGTGCCTGGGACCCCCCGCGGAGTCCCTACGAGCAGTACTTC
CDR3: CAWDPPRSPYEQYF

V: TRBV7-9
D: TRBD1
J: TRBJ1-5
size: few
DNA: TGTGCCAGCAGCTTGGCGGGACAGCTGAATCAGCCCCAGCATTTT
CDR3: CASSLAGQLNQPQHF

V: TRBV28
D: TRBD1
J: TRBJ1-1
size: few
DNA: TGTGCCAGCAGTCCGGGAGGGACAGCGAACACTGAAGCTTTCTTT
CDR3: CASSPGGTANTEAFF

V: TRBV9
D: TRBD2
J: TRBJ2-1
size: -
DNA: TGTGCCAGCAGCGTCCTGGGACTAGCGGGGTCCCGCTACAATGAGCAGTTCTTC
CDR3: CASSVLGLAGSRYNEQFF

V: TRBV9
D: TRBD2
J: TRBJ2-1
size: -
DNA: TGTGCCAGCAGCGTGGGACTAGCGGGATCTTTGGTGCAGTTCTTC
CDR3: CASSVGLAGSLVQFF

V: TRBV7-9
D: -
J: TRBJ2-7
size: -
DNA: TGTGCCAGCAGCTTAGTTTGGTCAAAAACGGAGGAGCAGTACTTC
CDR3: CASSLVWSKTEEQYF

V: TRBV5-1
D: TRBD2
J: TRBJ2-1
size: -
DNA: TGCGCCAGCAGCGGGACTAGCGGGAGCAATGAGCAGTTCTTC
CDR3: CASSGTSGSNEQFF

V: TRBV7-3
D: TRBD2
J: TRBJ2-3
size: few
DNA: TGTGCCAGCAGCAGGGGGACTAGCGGGAGAACAGATACGCAGTATTTT
CDR3: CASSRGTSGRTDTQYF

V: TRBV19
D: -
J: TRBJ2-6
size: few
DNA: TGTGCCAGTAGTATTGACCGCAGCGGCTCTGGGGCCAACGTCCTGACTTTC
CDR3: CASSIDRSGSGANVLTF

V: TRBV28
D: TRBD1
J: TRBJ1-1
size: -
DNA: TGTGCCAGCGGTCTCATACAGGGGGGGGTCACTGAAGCTTTCTTT
CDR3: CASGLIQGGVTEAFF

V: TRBV7-9
D: -
J: TRBJ2-5
size: -
DNA: TGTGCCAGCAGCGCGATACAGGGTAGGAAGACCCAGTACTTC
CDR3: CASSAIQGRKTQYF

V: TRBV30
D: -
J: TRBJ1-5
size: -
DNA: TGTGCCTGGAGTGTACGGCGGGGCGCGACTCAGCCCCAGCATTTT
CDR3: CAWSVRRGATQPQHF

V: TRBV19
D: TRBD1
J: TRBJ2-7
size: few
DNA: TGTGCCAGTAGTCGGGACAGGGGTTCCTACGAGCAGTACTTC
CDR3: CASSRDRGSYEQYF